Included here is one T cell receptor (beta chain) sequence, with context. This entry comes from a study of cytomegalovirus exposure and HLA in healthy donors. TCRdb keeps only in-frame clones here, not all; method: immunoSEQ multiplex PCR. This sample has 100,000 to 150,000 clones, with about 94% found just once. This TCR derives from a woman under 30 in good health and CMV-seronegative. The sample was PBMCs.

In DNA form, the CDR3 reads TGTGCCAGCAACCGACTAGCGGGGGGCTGGGGCGGGACCCAGTACTTC. Residues: CASNRLAGGWGGTQYF. The genes are TRBV2 and TRBJ2-5, with TRBD2 matching over 13 bases. The CDR3 has 16 amino acids. The V segment lost 7 bases and the J segment 7 bases; nucleotides outside the gene matches: 12. Germline lookup yields CDR1 SNHLY and CDR2 FYNNEI.